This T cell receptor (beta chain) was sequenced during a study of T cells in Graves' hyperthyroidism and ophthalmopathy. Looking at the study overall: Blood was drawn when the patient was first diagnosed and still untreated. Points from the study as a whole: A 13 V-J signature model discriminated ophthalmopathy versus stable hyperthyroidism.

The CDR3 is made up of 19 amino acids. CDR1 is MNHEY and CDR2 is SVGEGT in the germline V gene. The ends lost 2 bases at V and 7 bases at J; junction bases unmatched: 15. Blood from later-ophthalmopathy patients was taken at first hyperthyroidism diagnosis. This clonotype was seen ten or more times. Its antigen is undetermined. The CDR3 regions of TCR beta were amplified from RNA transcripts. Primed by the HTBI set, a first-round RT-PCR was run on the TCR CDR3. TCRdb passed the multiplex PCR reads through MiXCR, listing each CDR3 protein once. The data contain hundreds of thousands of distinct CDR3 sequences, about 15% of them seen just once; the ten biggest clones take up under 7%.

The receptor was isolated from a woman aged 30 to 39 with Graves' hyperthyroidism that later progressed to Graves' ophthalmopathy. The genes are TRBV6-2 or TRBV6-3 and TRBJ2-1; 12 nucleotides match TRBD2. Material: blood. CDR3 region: CASSYPASGRAKVVNEQFF. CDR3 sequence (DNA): TGTGCCAGCAGTTACCCGGCTAGCGGGAGGGCGAAGGTTGTGAATGAGCAGTTCTTC.